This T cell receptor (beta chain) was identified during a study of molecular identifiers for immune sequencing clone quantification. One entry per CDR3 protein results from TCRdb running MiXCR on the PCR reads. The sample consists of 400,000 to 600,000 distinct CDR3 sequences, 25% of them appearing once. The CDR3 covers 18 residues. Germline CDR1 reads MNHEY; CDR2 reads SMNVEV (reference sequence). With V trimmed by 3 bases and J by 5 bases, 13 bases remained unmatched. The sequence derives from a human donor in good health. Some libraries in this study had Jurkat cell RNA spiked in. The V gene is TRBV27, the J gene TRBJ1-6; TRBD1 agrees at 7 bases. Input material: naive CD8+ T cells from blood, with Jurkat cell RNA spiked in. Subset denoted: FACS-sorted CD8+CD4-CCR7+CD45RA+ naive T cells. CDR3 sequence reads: CASSFLSIGGVNNSPLHF. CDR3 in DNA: TGTGCCAGCAGTTTCCTTTCAATAGGGGGCGTAAATAATTCACCCCTCCACTTT.